Listed below are T cell receptor beta chains from one sample, sequenced in a study of blood T cell repertoires in COVID-19. Data came from immunoSEQ multiplex PCR; TCRdb stores just in-frame clones and leaves some out. The sample carries tens of thousands of clones, 75% to 90% recorded once. The sample comprised peripheral blood. All receptors come from an older woman with acute or convalescent COVID-19. Both conserved end residues are part of each CDR3. The D gene is left open where the match is weak.

v_call,j_call,d_call,cdr3_nt,cdr3_aa
TRBV28,TRBJ2-5,-,TGTGCCAGCAGTTCTGCGGGATTGGCGGAAGAGACCCAGTACTTC,CASSSAGLAEETQYF
TRBV20-1,TRBJ1-6,TRBD1,TGCAGTGCTAGTGCTCCCCCGGGACAGCCGAATTCACCCCTCCACTTT,CSASAPPGQPNSPLHF
TRBV27,TRBJ2-7,TRBD2,TGTGCCAGCAGCTACATTTTATCGACTAGCGGGAGTTCCTTCGAGCAGTACTTC,CASSYILSTSGSSFEQYF
TRBV2,TRBJ2-2,TRBD1,TGTGCCAGCAGCGGACAGGGATCCGGGGAGCTGTTTTTT,CASSGQGSGELFF
TRBV6-5,TRBJ1-5,-,TGTGCCAGCAGTCCGGCGGGGGGCAATCAGCCCCAGCATTTT,CASSPAGGNQPQHF
TRBV19,TRBJ2-2,TRBD2,TGTGCCAGTAGTATAGAGACTAGCGGGAGGAACACCGGGGAGCTGTTTTTT,CASSIETSGRNTGELFF
TRBV2,TRBJ1-6,TRBD1,TGTGCCAGCGGACAACAGGGGGCGCTTAATAATTCACCCCTCCACTTT,CASGQQGALNNSPLHF
TRBV18,TRBJ1-1,TRBD1,TGTGCCAGCTCACCACTCGGACAGGGGGAAGCTTTCTTT,CASSPLGQGEAFF
TRBV13,TRBJ2-5,-,TGTGCCAGCAGCTCTCATCGACAGACCCAAGAGACCCAGTACTTC,CASSSHRQTQETQYF
TRBV10-1,TRBJ1-1,-,TGCGCCAGCACGCGGGACGGGATGAACACTGAAGCTTTCTTT,CASTRDGMNTEAFF
TRBV4-2,TRBJ2-1,TRBD2,TGTGCCAGCAGCCAATCCAACGGGGGGGCGGTCTACAATGAGCAGTTCTTC,CASSQSNGGAVYNEQFF
TRBV11-2,TRBJ2-2,-,TGTGCCAGCAGCCCAAGGATCGGAACTAGCCGACCCACCGGGGAGCTGTTTTTT,CASSPRIGTSRPTGELFF
TRBV5-1,TRBJ1-3,-,TGCGCCAGCAGCTTGGAAACGGGAGTCTCTGGAAACACCATATATTTT,CASSLETGVSGNTIYF
TRBV18,TRBJ1-1,TRBD1,TGTGCCAGCTCACCAGGGACAGCCACTGAAGCTTTCTTT,CASSPGTATEAFF